The 14 T cell receptor beta chains in this list originate from one sample, sequenced in a study of CD8 T cells in Susac syndrome. The authors reverse transcribed roughly 0.5 to 1 ug RNA with random hexamers. From the immunoSEQ multiplex PCR reads, TCRdb called clonotypes with MiXCR, one entry per CDR3 protein. Of 150,000 to 180,000 distinct CDR3 sequences listed, roughly 94% were seen once; the top ten hold just over 0.2%. The sequencing sample was made of CD8+ T cells from PBMCs. The receptors derive from a human donor with multiple sclerosis.

The chain joins TRBV27 to TRBJ1-5, with 7 nucleotides matching TRBD1. V gave up 3 bases and J gave up 3 bases; unmatched junction bases: 5. Germline V gene data show CDR1 as MNHEY and CDR2 as SMNVEV (reference sequence). The CDR3 consists of 15 residues. In DNA form, the CDR3 reads TGTGCCAGCAGTTTTCAAGGGGGCGACAATCAGCCCCAGCATTTT. Translation gives CASSFQGGDNQPQHF.

The chain carries TRBV11-2 and TRBJ2-7; weak D call: TRBD1 (6 bases). The V gene lost 5 bases and the J gene lost 3 bases, with 14 bases spanning the gap. The germline gives CDR1 SGHAT, CDR2 FQNNGV. CDR3 length equals 14 residues. CDR3 DNA sequence: TGTGCCAGCAGCACCTCGGGACATCACTACGAGCAGTACTTC. Amino acids: CASSTSGHHYEQYF.

This clonotype was detected once. V gene TRBV7-9 combines with J gene TRBJ2-1, with TRBD2 matching over 10 bases. V dropped 6 bases and J dropped 8; count of bases not matched to a gene: 13. The CDR3 extends over 16 amino acids. In germline, CDR1 is SEHNR, CDR2 FQNEAQ (reference sequence). The CDR3 bases are TGTGCCAGCAGACCGGGAGAGCGGGGGGGCAGGGATGAGCAGTTCTTC. This gives the protein CASRPGERGGRDEQFF. The full variable domain, in which reference TRBV7-9 and TRBJ2-1 provide the parts outside the CDR3, is DTGVSQNPRHKITKRGQNVTFRCDPISEHNRLYWYRQTLGQGPEFLTYFQNEAQLEKSRLLSDRFSAERPKGSFSTLEIQRTEQGDSAMYLCASRPGERGGRDEQFFGPGTRLTVL.

The chain joins TRBV13 to TRBJ1-1; D not certain. Trimming shortened V by 3 bases and J by 4 bases, and 6 bases separated the two germline ends. This CDR3 has 12 amino acids. CDR1 and CDR2 (germline): PRHDT, FYEKMQ (reference sequence). CDR3 DNA sequence: TGTGCCAGCAGCTTTGGAAGCACTGAAGCTTTCTTT. Its protein product is CASSFGSTEAFF.

This sequence joins TRBV19 and TRBJ1-1, with 7 bases identical to TRBD1. Germline CDR1 LNHDA, CDR2 SQIVND (reference sequence). The CDR3 has 15 residues. Unmatched junction bases numbered 9, after V lost 6 bases and J lost 2 bases. The CDR3 nucleotides are TGTGCCAGTAGCGGGGGACAGACGATAAACACTGAAGCTTTCTTT. Translated, it gives CASSGGQTINTEAFF.

This clonotype was seen once. V is TRBV4-1 and J is TRBJ2-7; the D gene could be TRBD1 or TRBD2 (5 bases each). Trimming removed 1 base at V and 2 bases at J, with 12 bases between. There are 15 residues in the CDR3. Germline CDR1 reads MGHRA; CDR2 reads YSYEKL. The CDR3 protein is CASSQGGTAAYEQYF. The CDR3 DNA reads TGCGCCAGCAGCCAAGGGGGGACGGCCGCCTACGAGCAGTACTTC.

The rearrangement joins TRBV27 to TRBJ1-2; 9 nucleotides line up with TRBD1. Germline V lookup: CDR1 MNHEY, CDR2 SMNVEV (reference sequence). Unmatched junction bases numbered 5, after V lost 6 bases and J lost 9 bases. This CDR3 contains 12 residues. CDR3 nucleotide sequence: TGTGCCAGCAGACAGGGGGCCAGGAGCTACACCTTC. It is translated as CASRQGARSYTF.

The V gene is TRBV13, the J gene TRBJ1-6; D ambiguous. Germline V gives CDR1 PRHDT, CDR2 FYEKMQ (reference sequence). Trimming pared 4 bases from V and 7 bases from J, leaving 5 bases between. There are 12 residues in the CDR3. This CDR3 is CASSSENSPLHF. The CDR3 nucleotides read TGTGCCAGCAGCTCAGAAAATTCACCCCTCCACTTT.

The J gene is TRBJ1-2, the V gene TRBV12-3 or TRBV12-4; D ambiguous. This CDR3 region has 14 residues. V was cut by 4 bases and J by 4 bases, with 13 bases left in between. The CDR3 spells CASSWTPGGYGYTF. The CDR3 DNA follows: TGTGCCAGCAGTTGGACCCCAGGAGGCTATGGCTACACCTTC.

This chain links TRBV30 with TRBJ1-1; weak D call: TRBD1 (5 bases). The germline gives CDR1 GTSNPN, CDR2 SVGIG (reference sequence). The V end lost 5 bases, the J end lost 0 bases, and 7 bases lay between the germline ends. This CDR3 region has 12 residues. The CDR3 coding sequence is TGTGCCTGGGAGGGGTTGAACACTGAAGCTTTCTTT. It yields the protein CAWEGLNTEAFF.

The gene calls are TRBV20-1 and TRBJ2-1; the match to TRBD2 covers 8 bases. The junction had 8 bases not matched to a gene; V was cut back by 2 bases and J by 8 bases. The germline gives CDR1 DFQATT, CDR2 SNEGSKA (reference sequence). The CDR3 spans 14 residues. The CDR3, as DNA: TGCAGTGCTAGACTGGCGGGGGGCCTAGATGAGCAGTTCTTC. Protein sequence: CSARLAGGLDEQFF.

This chain links TRBV6-6 with TRBJ2-5; D is ambiguous. V lost 5 bases to trimming and J lost 3 bases, with 10 bases between them. CDR1 and CDR2 (germline): MNHNY, SVGAGI (reference sequence). The CDR3 loop spans 13 amino acids. Here the CDR3 DNA reads TGTGCCAGCAGTCAAACCAGAAAAGAGACCCAGTACTTC. Amino acids: CASSQTRKETQYF.

The J gene is TRBJ1-2, the V gene TRBV7-3; D is unclear. The V end was cut by 1 base, the J end by 5 bases, with 11 bases between. In germline, CDR1 is SGHTA, CDR2 FQGTGA. The CDR3 contains 14 residues. The CDR3 coding sequence is TGTGCCAGCAGCTTAATTCACGGGGAATATGGCTACACCTTC. This translates into CASSLIHGEYGYTF.

The gene calls are TRBV2 and TRBJ2-3; the match to TRBD2 covers 8 bases. The CDR3 is 12 residues long. J lost 4 bases, V lost 7 bases, and 1 base had no gene match. CDR1 is SNHLY and CDR2 is FYNNEI in the germline V gene. CDR3 sequence: CASIGGADTQYF. The DNA for the CDR3 is TGTGCCAGCATCGGGGGGGCAGATACGCAGTATTTT.